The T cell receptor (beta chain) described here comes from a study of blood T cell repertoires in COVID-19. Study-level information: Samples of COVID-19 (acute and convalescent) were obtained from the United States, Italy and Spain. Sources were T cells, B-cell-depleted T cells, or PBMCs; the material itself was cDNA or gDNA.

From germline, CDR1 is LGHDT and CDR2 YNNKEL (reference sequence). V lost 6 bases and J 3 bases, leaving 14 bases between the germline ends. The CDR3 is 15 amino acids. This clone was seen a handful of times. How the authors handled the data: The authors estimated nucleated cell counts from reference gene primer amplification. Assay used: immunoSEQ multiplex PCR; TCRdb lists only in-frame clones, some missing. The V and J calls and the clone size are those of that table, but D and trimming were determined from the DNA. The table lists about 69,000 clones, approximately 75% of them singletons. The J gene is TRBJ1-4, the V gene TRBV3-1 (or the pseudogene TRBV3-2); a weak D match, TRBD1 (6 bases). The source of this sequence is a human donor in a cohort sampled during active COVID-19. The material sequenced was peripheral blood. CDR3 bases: TGTGCCAGCAGACAAACAGGGTACCCTAATGAAAAACTGTTTTTT. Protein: CASRQTGYPNEKLFF.